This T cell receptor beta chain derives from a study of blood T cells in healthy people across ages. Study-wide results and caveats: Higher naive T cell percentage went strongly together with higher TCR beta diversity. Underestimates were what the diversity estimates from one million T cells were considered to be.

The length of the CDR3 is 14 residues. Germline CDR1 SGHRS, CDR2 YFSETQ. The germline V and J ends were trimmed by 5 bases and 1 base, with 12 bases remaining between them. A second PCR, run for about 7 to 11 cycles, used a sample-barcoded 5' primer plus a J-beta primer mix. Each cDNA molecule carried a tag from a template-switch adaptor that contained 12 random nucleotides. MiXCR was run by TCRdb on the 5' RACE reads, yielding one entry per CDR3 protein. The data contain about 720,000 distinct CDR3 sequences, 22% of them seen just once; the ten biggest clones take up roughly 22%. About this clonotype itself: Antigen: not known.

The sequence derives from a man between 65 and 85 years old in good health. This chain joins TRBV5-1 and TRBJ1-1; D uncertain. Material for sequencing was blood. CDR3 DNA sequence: TGCGCCAGCAGTTATGACGGGGAGAACACTGAAGCTTTCTTT. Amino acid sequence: CASSYDGENTEAFF.